This TCR beta chain was found in a study of blood T cell repertoires in COVID-19 (dated by TCRdb to between 2020 and 2021). In the study overall: Collaborator samples came from the United States, Italy and Spain and covered acute and convalescent phases of COVID-19. The prospective study material was composed of cDNA or gDNA derived from T cells, B-cell-depleted T cells, or PBMCs. The dataset comprised deeply sampled blood TCRbeta repertoires from subjects exposed to, actively infected with, or recovered from COVID-19. The repertoires were released in a freely available public database intended as a resource for research on the immune response to SARS-CoV-2. The samples were drawn from two sources: the first 160 participants of the ongoing ImmuneRACE study, and 950 to 1,500 subjects contributed by 6 global collaborators. Sample metadata almost always included a de-identified subject ID, COVID-19 status, age in years and sex. Where HLA class I and class II types were available, the types were taken from metadata supplied by the sample provider, not from assay-based typing.

A remark on this clone: Its cognate antigen has yet to be identified. The sample holds no much larger clone one base away, and base qualities are not on file.

TCRbeta CDR3 regions were amplified from genomic DNA by means of the immunoSEQ Assay, a bias-controlled multiplex PCR. As for how the authors treated the data: Nucleated cell counts per sample were estimated from amplification of reference gene primers within the assay. To quantify the absolute abundance of each unique TCRbeta CDR3 rearrangement, sequence reads were collapsed and filtered. For each sample, productive Simpson clonality was calculated by taking the square root of Simpson's diversity index across productive rearrangements. TCRdb took this table from immuneACCESS and kept in-frame rearrangements with V and J called. Such tables lack part of the clones; where checked against another copy, unresolved V genes explain under half of the gap, and the rest is unexplained. V and J calls and clone size follow that table, whereas D and trimming were derived from the DNA. The sample includes over 140,000 clones, with less than 80% observed a single time. The ten largest make up 4.5% of the sample.

Collaborating institutions collected whole blood in K2EDTA tubes following their own protocols. For TCRbeta analysis, collaborators shipped samples in one of three forms: frozen whole blood, isolated PBMCs, or DNA extracted from either of those sample types. The germline V gene encodes CDR1 SNHLY and CDR2 FYNNEI. Germline trimming amounts to 9 bases on V and 4 bases on J, with 14 as the count of junction bases outside the gene matches. The CDR3 goes from the cysteine to the phenylalanine over 15 residues. Solely the CDR3 DNA is kept, with 45 bases framed from the first base. Beyond this particular receptor, the publication reports: Clinical and demographic metadata were provided uncurated, with the amount varying by source and participant.

The specimen sequenced was peripheral blood. The origin of this receptor is an elderly woman with active or convalescent COVID-19. The V gene is TRBV2 and the J gene is TRBJ1-1; the junction holds 7 bases that match TRBD1. The nucleotide sequence reads TGTGCCAGAACGGCCCGCGGGCAGGGGGGCACTGAAGCTTTCTTT. It codes for CARTARGQGGTEAFF.